Reported below is one T cell receptor (beta chain). Antigen unknown. The data stem from a study of cytomegalovirus exposure and HLA in healthy donors. The study's findings and limits: It was reported that the classifier diagnosed cytomegalovirus status with high specificity and sensitivity in both the original and validation cohorts. Researchers counted around 150 TCR beta chains as cytomegalovirus-associated. In vitro data verified three CMV-associated chains as specific for CMV antigens.

Measured with immunoSEQ multiplex PCR; TCRdb has only the in-frame clones, and not every one. The table shows more than 95,000 clones, with around nine tenths occurring only once. The CDR3 extends over 18 amino acids. Germline assignment: CDR1 LGHNA and CDR2 YSLEER. J gave up 2 bases and V 4 bases, and 15 bases lay outside the gene matches. V gene TRBV4-3 combines with J gene TRBJ2-3; 7 nucleotides line up with TRBD1. The sequence was obtained from a man aged 18-30 years in good health and CMV-seropositive. Sequenced: PBMCs. The CDR3 bases are TGCGCCAGCAGCCCGACAACGGGACAGCCCCATTACACAGATACGCAGTATTTT. Translated, it gives CASSPTTGQPHYTDTQYF.